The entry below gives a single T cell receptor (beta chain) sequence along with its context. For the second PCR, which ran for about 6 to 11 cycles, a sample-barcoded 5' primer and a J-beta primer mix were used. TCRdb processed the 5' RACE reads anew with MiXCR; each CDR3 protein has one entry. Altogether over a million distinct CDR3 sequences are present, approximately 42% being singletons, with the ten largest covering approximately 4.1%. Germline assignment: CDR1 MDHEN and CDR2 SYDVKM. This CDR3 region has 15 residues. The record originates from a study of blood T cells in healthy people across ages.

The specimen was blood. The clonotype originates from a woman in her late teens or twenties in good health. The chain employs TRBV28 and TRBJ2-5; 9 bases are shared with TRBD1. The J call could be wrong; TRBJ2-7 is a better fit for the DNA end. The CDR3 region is CASRSGTGPSYEQYF. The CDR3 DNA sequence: TGTGCCAGCAGGTCCGGGACAGGGCCTTCCTACGAGCAGTACTTC.